Listed here are 3 T cell receptor beta chains from one sample, sequenced in a study of T-cell reconstitution after alpha-beta-depleted transplantation in children. Preparation of the TCRbeta library used unique molecular identifiers. Using its own MiXCR run on the PCR reads, TCRdb lists one record per CDR3 protein. The sample lists some 110,000 distinct CDR3 sequences, around 10% seen once, with around 34% in the top ten. The specimen comprised PBMCs, sampled before TCRalphabeta/CD19-depleted stem cell transplant. These receptor sequences come from a boy under 10 years old with acute lymphoblastic leukemia, due to receive a stem cell transplant.

This clonotype was seen a few times. The V call is TRBV5-6, the J call TRBJ1-2; no definite D call. This CDR3 is 13 amino acids long. Trimming pared 3 bases from V and 1 base from J, leaving 7 bases between. Germline assignment: CDR1 SGHDT and CDR2 YYEEEE. The CDR3 sequence: CASSSAFNYGYTF. The CDR3 coding sequence is TGTGCCAGCAGCTCGGCCTTTAACTATGGCTACACCTTC.

This clonotype was seen repeatedly, ten times or more. The rearrangement links TRBV6-4 to TRBJ2-1; D may be TRBD2 (5 bases). Trimming removed 5 bases at V and 9 bases at J, with 14 bases between. CDR3 length equals 13 residues. CDR1 is MRHNA, CDR2 SNTAGT, per germline. DNA for the CDR3: TGTGCCAGCAGTTCTCTAGCCTCGAGTGAGCAGTTCTTC. Its translation: CASSSLASSEQFF.

This clonotype was observed many times. The rearrangement uses TRBV7-2 and TRBJ2-2, with D possibly being TRBD1 or TRBD2 (5 bases each). The CDR3 spans 15 residues. The germline V gene has CDR1 SGHTA and CDR2 FQGNSA. Between the trimmed V and J ends, which lost 7 bases and 1 base, there was a span of 13 bases. This CDR3 is CASTRGPENTGELFF. DNA of the CDR3: TGTGCCAGCACTAGGGGACCGGAGAACACCGGGGAGCTGTTTTTT.